The 3 T cell receptor beta chains reported below all come from one sample, sequenced in a study of PD-1 and CTLA-4 blockade in melanoma. Measured with immunoSEQ multiplex PCR; TCRdb has only the in-frame clones, and not every one. The repertoire holds about 31,000 clones, roughly 90% seen once, with over 8.5% in the top ten. Material: CD8+ T cells from peripheral blood, obtained from a patient given anti-PD-1 treatment. Receptor source: a human donor with melanoma.

The chain is built from TRBV28 and TRBJ1-5; D is uncertain. Trimming shortened V by 5 bases and J by 5 bases, and 16 bases separated the two germline ends. Germline CDR1 reads MDHEN; CDR2 reads SYDVKM. The CDR3 is 15 amino acids. CDR3 region: CASSPPGVGDQPQHF. The DNA of the CDR3 is TGTGCCAGCAGTCCCCCTGGGGTCGGGGATCAGCCCCAGCATTTT. The entire variable domain, with the rest obtained from reference TRBV28 and TRBJ1-5, is as follows: DVKVTQSSRYLVKRTGEKVFLECVQDMDHENMFWYRQDPGLGLRLIYFSYDVKMKEKGDIPEGYSVSREKKERFSLILESASTNQTSMYLCASSPPGVGDQPQHFGDGTRLSIL.

This chain connects TRBV19 to TRBJ2-7; D is unresolved. V lost 3 bases, J lost 2 bases, and 8 bases lay in between. This CDR3 spans 13 amino acids. The germline CDR1 and CDR2 sequences are LNHDA and SQIVND (reference sequence). CDR3 sequence (DNA): TGTGCCAGTAGTATTACAGTTCCCTACGAGCAGTACTTC. Residues: CASSITVPYEQYF. The complete variable domain, with remaining parts taken from reference TRBV19 and TRBJ2-7, reads DGGITQSPKYLFRKEGQNVTLSCEQNLNHDAMYWYRQDPGQGLRLIYYSQIVNDFQKGDIAEGYSVSREKKESFPLTVTSAQKNPTAFYLCASSITVPYEQYFGPGTRLTVT.

The rearrangement uses TRBV7-9 and TRBJ1-2; D uncertain. The CDR3 extends over 13 amino acids. Trimming took 2 bases from V and 3 from J, leaving 7 bases between them. CDR1 and CDR2 from the germline V gene are SEHNR and FQNEAQ (reference sequence). CDR3 nucleotides: TGTGCCAGCAGCTTAACCATGGACTATGGCTACACCTTC. Residues: CASSLTMDYGYTF.